Sequencing of this TCR beta chain was carried out in a study of T cell responses to AZD1222 COVID-19 vaccine. Study results and caveats: Unmutated regions of variants are reportedly targeted by nearly half of spike-specific TCRs.

The CDR3 loop spans 15 amino acids. Per germline, CDR1 MDHEN and CDR2 SYDVKM. The V gene end was trimmed by 5 bases and the J gene end by 3 bases; junction bases not matched to a gene: 8. Assay used: immunoSEQ multiplex PCR; TCRdb lists only in-frame clones, some missing. The data contain some 120,000 clones, about 87% of them seen just once; the ten biggest clones take up 8% to 13%. This clone was seen only once. Antigen: not known. The chain combines TRBV28 with TRBJ2-3; 7 bases map to TRBD2. This material consisted of peripheral blood, taken on day 0 of AZD1222 vaccination. The clonotype originates from an adult in good health. The CDR3: CASSLPGTKTDTQYF. The CDR3 bases are TGTGCCAGCAGTCTACCCGGGACTAAAACAGATACGCAGTATTTT.